This entry is about one T cell receptor (beta chain). The data derive from a study of blood T cell repertoires in COVID-19. CDR1 is SGHVS, CDR2 FNYEAQ, per germline. This CDR3 has 14 amino acids. V lost 5 bases, J lost 1 base, and 4 bases stayed unmatched. Sequencing used immunoSEQ multiplex PCR; TCRdb keeps in-frame clones, though not all of them. In the table there are about 14,000 clones, around 84% of which are singletons. Sequences were obtained from peripheral blood. The chain carries TRBV7-6 and TRBJ2-5; 7 bases agree with TRBD1. The receptor's source is a man in his forties or fifties with active COVID-19. The CDR3 protein is CASSPDRAQETQYF. The CDR3 DNA follows: TGTGCCAGCAGCCCAGACAGGGCCCAAGAGACCCAGTACTTC.